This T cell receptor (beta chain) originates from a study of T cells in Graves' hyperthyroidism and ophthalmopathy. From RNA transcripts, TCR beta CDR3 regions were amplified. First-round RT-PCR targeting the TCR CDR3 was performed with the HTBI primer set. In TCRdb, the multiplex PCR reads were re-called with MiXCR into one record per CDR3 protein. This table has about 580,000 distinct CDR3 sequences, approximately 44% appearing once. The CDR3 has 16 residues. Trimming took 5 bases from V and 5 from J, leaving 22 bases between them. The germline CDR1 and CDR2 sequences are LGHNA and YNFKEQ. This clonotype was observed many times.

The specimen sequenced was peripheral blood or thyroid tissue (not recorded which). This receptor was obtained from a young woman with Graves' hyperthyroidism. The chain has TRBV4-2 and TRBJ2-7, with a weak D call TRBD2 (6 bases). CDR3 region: CASSTRLAELRNEQYF. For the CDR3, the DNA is TGTGCCAGCAGCACCCGATTAGCGGAACTTAGGAACGAGCAGTACTTC.